This T cell receptor (beta chain) is from a study of blood T cells in healthy people across ages. Together with a sample-barcoded 5' primer, a J-beta primer mix was included in a second PCR lasting about 6 to 11 cycles. In TCRdb, the 5' RACE reads were re-called with MiXCR into one record per CDR3 protein. The data contain about a million distinct CDR3 sequences, 30% to 40% of them singletons. Trimming left V 5 bases short and J 11 bases short, with 18 bases between. The CDR3 spans 13 residues. Germline CDR1 reads SGHTA; CDR2 reads FQGTGA. The source is a man aged 18 to 29 in good health. The sequencing sample was made of blood. V usage is TRBV7-3 and J usage is TRBJ2-5; unclear D gene. CDR3 sequence: CASSESAYNEQYF. The CDR3 DNA reads TGTGCCAGCAGCGAGTCGGCTTACAATGAGCAGTACTTC. Complete variable domain (other parts from reference TRBV7-3 and TRBJ2-5): GAGVSQTPSNKVTEKGKYVELRCDPISGHTALYWYRQSLGQGPEFLIYFQGTGAADDSGLPNDRFFAVRPEGSVSTLKIQRTERGDSAVYLCASSESAYNEQYFGPGTRLLVL.